The 15 T cell receptor beta chains given below trace back to one sample, sequenced in a study of blood T cells in healthy people across ages. Primed by a sample-barcoded 5' primer and a J-beta primer mix, a second PCR proceeded for about 6 to 11 cycles. Each CDR3 protein is one row after TCRdb ran MiXCR on the 5' RACE reads. The data contain 600,000 or so distinct CDR3 sequences, 20% to 25% of them singletons. Sequenced sample: blood. The receptors originated from a man in his 70s in good health.

V usage is TRBV5-1 and J usage is TRBJ2-1, with TRBD1 as a possible D gene (6 bases). V gave up 4 bases and J gave up 8 bases, with 19 bases separating them. The CDR3 consists of 15 residues. Germline values: CDR1 SGHRS, CDR2 YFSETQ. The CDR3, as DNA: TGCGCCAGCAGCCTCACAGGGCTCCAGGGAGATGAGCAGTTCTTC. It specifies CASSLTGLQGDEQFF. The entire variable domain, with the rest obtained from reference TRBV5-1 and TRBJ2-1, is as follows: KAGVTQTPRYLIKTRGQQVTLSCSPISGHRSVSWYQQTPGQGLQFLFEYFSETQRNKGNFPGRFSGRQFSNSRSEMNVSTLELGDSALYLCASSLTGLQGDEQFFGPGTRLTVL.

This clonotype was seen a few times. The J gene is TRBJ1-6, the V gene TRBV7-9, with 8 bases fitting TRBD1. There are 15 residues in the CDR3. Trimming removed 2 bases from V and 10 bases from J; junction bases left unmatched: 7. Germline V CDR1 and CDR2: SEHNR, FQNEAQ (reference sequence). In nucleotides, the CDR3 is TGTGCCAGCAGCTTACCCGGACAGGGTCGATCACCCCTCCACTTT. This codes for CASSLPGQGRSPLHF.

This clonotype was recorded a few times. One end of the junction fails to match germline, which may point to a read error. The rearrangement links TRBV15 to TRBJ2-5; the D is unclear. CDR3 length: 15 amino acids. The germline CDR1 and CDR2 sequences are LNHNV and YYDKDF (reference sequence). CDR3 region: CATSRDERYQETQYF. Here the CDR3 DNA reads TGCGCCACCAGCAGAGATGAACGGTACCAAGAGACCCAGTACTTC.

This chain uses TRBV6-4 with TRBJ1-6; D is ambiguous. The CDR3 consists of 13 residues. Germline loops: CDR1 MRHNA, CDR2 SNTAGT. Deletions cut 4 bases from V and 8 bases from J, with 9 bases between. CDR3 bases: TGTGCCAGCAGTGCGAAGGAGGATTCACCCCTCCACTTT. It encodes CASSAKEDSPLHF.

This clonotype was seen at least ten times. V usage is TRBV2 and J usage is TRBJ1-4, with 8 bases matching TRBD1. The germline V gene has CDR1 SNHLY and CDR2 FYNNEI. The CDR3 length is 17 residues. Trimming cost V 5 bases and J 4 bases; bases outside gene matches: 12. CDR3 nucleotide sequence: TGTGCCAGCAGTTATGAACGCGACAGGGGTTATAATGAAAAACTGTTTTTT. As protein: CASSYERDRGYNEKLFF.

J is TRBJ1-2 and V is TRBV2; D not certain. CDR1 SNHLY and CDR2 FYNNEI come from the germline V gene. The CDR3 loop spans 13 amino acids. With 3 bases removed from V and 2 bases from J, the gap between germline ends came to 7 bases. The CDR3 region has the DNA TGTGCCAGCAGTGATGCCGGGAACTATGGCTACACCTTC. Translated, it gives CASSDAGNYGYTF.

This chain connects TRBV6-5 to TRBJ2-5; 7 bases align to TRBD1. Per the germline V gene, CDR1 is MNHEY and CDR2 is SVGAGI. Unmatched junction bases numbered 8, after V lost 6 bases and J lost 4 bases. CDR3 size: 14 residues. The CDR3 coding sequence is TGTGCCAGCAGCGACCTCCCAGGGGGAGAGACCCAGTACTTC. Its protein product is CASSDLPGGETQYF.

The chain carries TRBV20-1 and TRBJ2-1; 8 bases are shared with TRBD1. Germline V gene data show CDR1 as DFQATT and CDR2 as SNEGSKA (reference sequence). CDR3 length equals 14 residues. V shed 1 base and J 8 bases; nucleotides not matched to a gene: 7. In DNA form, the CDR3 reads TGCAGTGCTAGAGCTGACAGGGGATGGGATGAGCAGTTCTTC. Its protein is CSARADRGWDEQFF.

In this sample, this clonotype turned up a few times. The chain is built from TRBV19 and TRBJ2-1; 8 nucleotides match TRBD2. This CDR3 is built from 15 residues. V lost 2 bases, J lost 4 bases, and 4 bases stayed unmatched. The V gene's germline CDR1 is LNHDA and CDR2 SQIVND (reference sequence). The CDR3 spells CASSIMAGGYNEQFF. The DNA of the CDR3 is TGTGCCAGTAGTATAATGGCGGGAGGTTACAATGAGCAGTTCTTC.

This clonotype has only a few counts. V usage is TRBV6-2 or TRBV6-3 and J usage is TRBJ2-2; the D is unclear. The V and J ends lost 6 bases and 6 bases respectively, with 17 bases between them. The CDR3 has 15 residues. Germline V gene data show CDR1 as MNHEY and CDR2 as SVGEGT. This chain's CDR3 is CASRRSVLIAGELFF. The CDR3, as DNA: TGTGCCAGCAGAAGGTCGGTACTGATCGCCGGGGAGCTGTTTTTT.

The table lists this clonotype with a few counts. This clone may be a read error of a much larger clone one base away. The chain uses TRBV7-9 and TRBJ2-5, with D uncertain. In germline, CDR1 is SEHNR, CDR2 FQNEAQ (reference sequence). Trimming left V 5 bases short and J 2 bases short, with 12 bases between. This CDR3 spans 14 amino acids. The CDR3 loop reads CASSLHSPQETQYF. In DNA, the CDR3 is TGTGCCAGCAGCCTTCACAGCCCGCAAGAGACCCAGTACTTC.

The chain carries TRBV10-3 and TRBJ1-4; D might be TRBD1 (6 bases). Germline V gene lookup returns CDR1 ENHRY and CDR2 SYGVKD. Trimming shortened V by 5 bases and J by 8 bases, and 15 bases separated the two germline ends. CDR3 length: 14 residues. CDR3 nucleotide sequence: TGTGCCATCAGTCAACAGGGTAGGGAGGAAAAACTGTTTTTT. The encoded protein is CAISQQGREEKLFF.

This clonotype was seen more than once but under ten times. This chain joins TRBV7-9 and TRBJ1-1; D is uncertain. The CDR3 extends over 16 amino acids. CDR1 is SEHNR, CDR2 FQNEAQ, per germline (reference sequence). The ends were cut back, 5 bases at V and 0 bases at J, with 16 bases in the middle. CDR3 sequence: CASSHRPRTMNTEAFF. The CDR3 nucleotides read TGTGCCAGCAGCCATAGACCCCGGACCATGAACACTGAAGCTTTCTTT. The full variable domain, rest sourced from reference TRBV7-9 and TRBJ1-1, is DTGVSQNPRHKITKRGQNVTFRCDPISEHNRLYWYRQTLGQGPEFLTYFQNEAQLEKSRLLSDRFSAERPKGSFSTLEIQRTEQGDSAMYLCASSHRPRTMNTEAFFGQGTRLTVV.

This rearrangement joins TRBV20-1 to TRBJ2-1; D remains ambiguous. The CDR3 runs 16 residues. The germline gives CDR1 DFQATT, CDR2 SNEGSKA (reference sequence). Trimming pared 3 bases from V and 1 base from J, leaving 16 bases between. The CDR3 coding sequence is TGCAGTGCTAGGGGCGCGAGAGCGAATTCCTACAATGAGCAGTTCTTC. It translates to CSARGARANSYNEQFF.

This clonotype was counted between two and nine times. The genes are TRBV7-2 and TRBJ1-4; tentatively, D is TRBD1 (5 bases). The CDR3 spans 14 residues. Trimming pared 4 bases from V and 7 bases from J, leaving 13 bases between. Germline CDR1 and CDR2: SGHTA and FQGNSA. CDR3 bases: TGTGCCAGCAGCTCGGGGGTCGGGGGTGAAAAACTGTTTTTT. Amino acid sequence: CASSSGVGGEKLFF. Full variable domain (remainder filled in from reference TRBV7-2 and TRBJ1-4): GAGVSQSPSNKVTEKGKDVELRCDPISGHTALYWYRQSLGQGLEFLIYFQGNSAPDKSGLPSDRFSAERTGGSVSTLTIQRTQQEDSAVYLCASSSGVGGEKLFFGSGTQLSVL.